This TCR beta chain was profiled in a study of blood T cell repertoires in COVID-19. V dropped 5 bases and J dropped 4; count of bases not matched to a gene: 11. The length of the CDR3 is 16 residues. The germline V gene has CDR1 MNHNY and CDR2 SVGAGI (reference sequence). This clone was counted only a few times. In the source study's methods: For nucleated cells, counts were estimated from reference gene primer amplification. The table came from immunoSEQ multiplex PCR; TCRdb's copy has only in-frame clones and leaves some out. D and trimming were read from the DNA, whereas the V and J calls and clone size are those reported in that table. The sample contains approximately 170,000 clones, roughly four fifths of which appear only once.

The clonotype was recovered from a woman in her seventies with COVID-19, enrolled during active disease. The chain joins TRBV6-6 to TRBJ2-7; 10 positions match TRBD1. Sequencing was carried out using peripheral blood. The CDR3 DNA follows: TGTGCCAGCAGTCAAAAAAACCCGGGACAGGGGTACGAGCAGTACTTC. Translated: CASSQKNPGQGYEQYF.